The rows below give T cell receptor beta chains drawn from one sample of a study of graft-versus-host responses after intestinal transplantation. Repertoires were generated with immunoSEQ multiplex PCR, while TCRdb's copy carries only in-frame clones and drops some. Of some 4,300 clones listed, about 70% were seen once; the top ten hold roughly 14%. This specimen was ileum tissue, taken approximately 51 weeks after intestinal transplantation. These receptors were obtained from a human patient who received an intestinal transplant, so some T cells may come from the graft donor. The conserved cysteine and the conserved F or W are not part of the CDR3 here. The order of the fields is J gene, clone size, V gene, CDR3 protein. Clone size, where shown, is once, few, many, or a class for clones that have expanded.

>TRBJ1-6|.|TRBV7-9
ASSLGTASLSPLH
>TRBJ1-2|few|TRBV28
ASSRPTGPPNGYT
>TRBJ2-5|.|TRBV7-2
ASSAGLAGGQETQY
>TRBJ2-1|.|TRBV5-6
ASSFGQGYNEQF
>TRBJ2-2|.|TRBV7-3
ASRGRTNTGELF
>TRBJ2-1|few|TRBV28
ASYSPV
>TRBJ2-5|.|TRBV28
ASGSGRRAETQY
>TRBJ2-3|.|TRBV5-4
AAQRLAGGPSTDTQY
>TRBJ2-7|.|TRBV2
ASLMSLGYEQY
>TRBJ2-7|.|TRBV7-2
ASSRTSGPYEQY
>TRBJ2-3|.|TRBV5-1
ASSPGTGGTDTQY
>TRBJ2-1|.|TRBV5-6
ASSLEPPYEQF
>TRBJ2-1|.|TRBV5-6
ASSLGGGRVNEQF
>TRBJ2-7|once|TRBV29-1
SVEMEGVRREQY
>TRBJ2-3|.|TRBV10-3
AINQGLAGTDTQY
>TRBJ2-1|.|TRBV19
ASSPGRDLEEF
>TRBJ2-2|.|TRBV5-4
ASSLYPSGTGELF
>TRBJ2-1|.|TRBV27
ASSLVAGVVSYNEQF
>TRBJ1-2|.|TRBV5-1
ASSSPGQGAQGYT
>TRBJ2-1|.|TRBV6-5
ASSTAGSYNEQF
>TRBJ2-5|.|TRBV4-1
ASSQAGKTQY
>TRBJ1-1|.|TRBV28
ASSSRQAWNTEAF
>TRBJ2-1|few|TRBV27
ASSPPDRGGEQF
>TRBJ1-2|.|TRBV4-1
ASSPRDIPYGYT
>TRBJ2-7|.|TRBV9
ASSVGTGRTYEQY
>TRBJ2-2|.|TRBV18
ASSDDRGRLAGELF
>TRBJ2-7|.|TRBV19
ASSIGTGFAYEQY
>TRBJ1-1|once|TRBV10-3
AISEGGAAF
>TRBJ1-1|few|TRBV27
ASSPRAGEKAF
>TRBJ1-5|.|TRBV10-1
ASGLFFSNQPQH
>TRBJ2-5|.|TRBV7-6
ASSLTPQVYQETQY
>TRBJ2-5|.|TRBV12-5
ASKREGWETQY
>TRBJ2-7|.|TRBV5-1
ASSFKQGAYEQY
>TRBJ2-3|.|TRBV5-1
ASSPSSGHTDTQY
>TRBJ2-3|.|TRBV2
ARQGVFADTQY
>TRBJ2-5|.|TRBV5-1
ASRTKVPGLAGGEKETQY
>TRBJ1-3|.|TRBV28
ASSLTGTGGLSSGNTIY
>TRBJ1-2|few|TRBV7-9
ASSPDSYGYT
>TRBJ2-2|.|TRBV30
AWNRGNTGELF
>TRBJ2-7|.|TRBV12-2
ASRFLPYLAGGPCGYCDEQY
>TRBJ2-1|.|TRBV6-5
ASSVGLAGEREQF
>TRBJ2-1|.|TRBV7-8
ASSLTPGEIIHEQF
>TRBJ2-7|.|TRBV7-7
ASSSDRGSEQY
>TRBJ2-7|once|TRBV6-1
ASSDGRASYEQY
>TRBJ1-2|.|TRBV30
AGNKGWT
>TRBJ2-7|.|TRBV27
ASSLFLTSGAHEQY
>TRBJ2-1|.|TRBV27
ASSLGTSYNEQF
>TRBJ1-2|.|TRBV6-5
ASSYNRGRGYT
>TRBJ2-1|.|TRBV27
ASTTLQGPPNEQF